This T cell receptor (beta chain) appears in the sequencing data of a study of blood T cell repertoires in COVID-19. At the level of the study: Specimens from acute and convalescent COVID-19 originated in the United States, Italy and Spain. The cDNA or gDNA used as material had been derived from T cells, B-cell-depleted T cells, or PBMCs.

The CDR3 is 15 amino acids. The germline gives CDR1 SGHRS, CDR2 YFSETQ. Trimming cost V 7 bases and J 3 bases; bases outside gene matches: 7. As processed by the authors: Nucleated cell counts were estimated from reference gene primer amplification. The method was immunoSEQ multiplex PCR; TCRdb's version includes in-frame clones alone and lacks a portion of them. The V and J calls and clone size were taken over from that table, and D and trimming were inferred from the DNA. The sample carries 55,000 to 80,000 clones, roughly four fifths recorded once. Sequences were obtained from peripheral blood. The sequence came from a human donor in a cohort sampled during active COVID-19. J is TRBJ1-6 and V is TRBV5-1, with 7 nucleotides matching TRBD1. The CDR3 is CASARDSNYNSPLHF. Here the CDR3 DNA reads TGCGCCAGCGCGAGGGACAGTAACTATAATTCACCCCTCCACTTT.